This TCR beta chain came from a study of pediatric ulcerative colitis. Libraries were prepared by immunoSEQ multiplex PCR; TCRdb keeps only in-frame clonotypes and omits some of them. The repertoire holds tens of thousands of clones, with around 80% as singletons. The germline V gene encodes CDR1 SGHTA and CDR2 FQGTGA. This CDR3 spans 14 amino acids. J was trimmed by 7 bases and V by 1 base; bases with no gene match: 6. On this clone: The antigen remains undetermined.

Study-level findings and limits: Compared with controls, ulcerative colitis showed greater blood-rectum clone sharing. A couple of rectal clonotypes were found only in ulcerative colitis patients, all of them. Repertoires came from total lymphocyte DNA, so rare subsets like regulatory T cells may be missed.

The material sequenced was blood. The receptor's source is a boy younger than 18 with moderate ulcerative colitis. The rearrangement links TRBV7-3 to TRBJ1-2; 7 nucleotides align to TRBD1. CDR3 sequence (DNA): TGTGCCAGCAGCTTAAGTTGGGACAGATTTGGCTACACCTTC. Residues: CASSLSWDRFGYTF. Full variable domain (remainder filled in from reference TRBV7-3 and TRBJ1-2): GAGVSQTPSNKVTEKGKYVELRCDPISGHTALYWYRQSLGQGPEFLIYFQGTGAADDSGLPNDRFFAVRPEGSVSTLKIQRTERGDSAVYLCASSLSWDRFGYTFGSGTRLTVV.